One and the same sample provided the 17 T cell receptor beta chains below, sequenced in a study of quantifying T cell responses using KT2 cells. Study in general: TCR alpha and beta constant-region primers primed reverse transcription of RNA.

Each cDNA got a UMI-containing oligo ligated at its 3' end. The first PCR ran 4 to 5 cycles with an equimolar RC1.1 and RC1.2 beta primer mix. MiXCR was run by TCRdb on the UMI-ligation and nested PCR reads, yielding one entry per CDR3 protein. The sample lists fewer than 60,000 distinct CDR3 sequences, 11% occurring once. Sequenced: PBMCs spiked with cells of the T cell clone KT2. The receptors stem from a human donor.

Many counts were recorded for this clonotype. This CDR3 reads CASGSLTSGRYF. CDR3 coding DNA: TGTGCTAGTGGTTCGTTGACTAGCGGGAGATACTTC. This chain links TRBV12-5 with TRBJ2-7; 12 bases map to TRBD2. CDR1 and CDR2 from the germline V gene are LGHNT and FRNRAP. The CDR3 runs 12 residues. The ends lost 4 bases at V and 13 bases at J; junction bases unmatched: 5.

The CDR3 DNA follows: TGTGCCAGCAGCAACGCAACGCTACCAAGCTCCTACAATGAGCAGTTCTTC. Protein sequence: CASSNATLPSSYNEQFF. This sequence joins TRBV14 and TRBJ2-1; no clear D gene. Trimming took off 5 bases at V and 0 bases at J, with 17 bases between the two ends. Germline loops: CDR1 SGHDN, CDR2 FVKESK. The CDR3 spans 17 residues.

A few counts support this clonotype. The chain has TRBV30 and TRBJ1-6; no firm D call. Trimming pared 1 base from V and 9 bases from J, leaving 7 bases between. Germline lookup yields CDR1 GTSNPN and CDR2 SVGIG (reference sequence). The CDR3 contains 12 residues. This chain's CDR3 is CAWSGTSSPLHF. CDR3 DNA sequence: TGTGCCTGGAGTGGTACTAGTTCACCCCTCCACTTT.

This clonotype was seen many times. This chain connects TRBV29-1 to TRBJ1-2, with D possibly matching TRBD1 (5 bases). The length of the CDR3 is 13 residues. V shed 4 bases and J shed 0 bases, with 9 bases lying between them. Per the germline V gene, CDR1 is SQVTM and CDR2 is ANQGSEA. CDR3 DNA: TGCAGCGTTGGGTTGGGGGCTAACTATGGCTACACCTTC. Its translation is CSVGLGANYGYTF. The full variable domain, completed using reference TRBV29-1 and TRBJ1-2, is SAVISQKPSRDICQRGTSLTIQCQVDSQVTMMFWYRQQPGQSLTLIATANQGSEATYESGFVIDKFPISRPNLTFSTLTVSNMSPEDSSIYLCSVGLGANYGYTFGSGTRLTVV.

A word on this clonotype: A much larger clone sits a single nucleotide away, making a read error possible. The rearrangement joins TRBV20-1 to TRBJ2-3; either TRBD1 or TRBD2 may fit D (5 bases each). This CDR3 region has 14 residues. CDR1 is DFQATT and CDR2 is SNEGSKA in the germline V gene (reference sequence). CDR3 in amino acids: CSAREQVAADTPYF. CDR3 coding DNA: TGCAGTGCTAGAGAACAGGTAGCAGCGGATACGCCGTATTTT.

The V and J genes are TRBV18 and TRBJ1-6, with TRBD1 matching over 7 bases. With 3 bases clipped from V and 6 bases from J, the junction kept 8 bases outside the gene matches. The CDR3 extends over 16 amino acids. The germline CDR1 and CDR2 sequences are KGHSH and LQKENI. The CDR3 bases are TGTGCCAGCTCACCTAATCCGGGACAGAGTAATTCACCCCTCCACTTT. It specifies CASSPNPGQSNSPLHF.

This clonotype was counted only a few times. The chain joins TRBV4-3 to TRBJ2-1, with unresolved D. The V gene lost 6 bases and the J gene lost 0 bases, with 12 bases spanning the gap. This CDR3 spans 15 amino acids. CDR1 and CDR2 (germline): LGHNA, YSLEER. The CDR3 DNA reads as TGCGCCAGCAGAGTTAGCAGAAGCTCCTACAATGAGCAGTTCTTC. Its protein product is CASRVSRSSYNEQFF.

This clonotype was seen a handful of times. The chain has TRBV2 and TRBJ2-3, with TRBD2 matching over 9 bases. Germline CDR1 SNHLY, CDR2 FYNNEI. The CDR3 extends over 15 amino acids. The trim removed 6 bases at V and 5 bases at J, leaving 9 bases unmatched. CDR3 nucleotides: TGTGCCAGCAGGGAGACTAGCGGAGCTATAGATACGCAGTATTTT. Its translation is CASRETSGAIDTQYF. The full variable domain, completed using reference TRBV2 and TRBJ2-3, is EPEVTQTPSHQVTQMGQEVILRCVPISNHLYFYWYRQILGQKVEFLVSFYNNEISEKSEIFDDQFSVERPDGSNFTLKIRSTKLEDSAMYFCASRETSGAIDTQYFGPGTRLTVL.

This clonotype was counted between two and nine times. The chain couples TRBV3-1 to TRBJ2-5; D tentatively reads TRBD1 or TRBD2 (6 bases each). V was trimmed by 2 bases and J by 2 bases, leaving 12 bases between them. Germline-derived CDR1 and CDR2 are LGHDT and YNNKEL (reference sequence). The CDR3 consists of 15 residues. CDR3 in amino acids: CASSQRGPRQETQYF. DNA of the CDR3: TGTGCCAGCAGCCAACGGGGGCCCCGTCAAGAGACCCAGTACTTC.

This clonotype showed up many times. V is TRBV29-1 and J is TRBJ1-1; tentatively, D is TRBD1 (6 bases). Germline V gene sequence: CDR1 SQVTM, CDR2 ANQGSEA. The CDR3 extends over 11 amino acids. V gave up 6 bases and J gave up 6 bases, with 11 bases separating them. This CDR3 is CSVVQGSEAFF. The CDR3, as DNA: TGCAGCGTAGTACAGGGATCTGAAGCTTTCTTT.

V is TRBV20-1 and J is TRBJ2-1; 12 nucleotides agree with TRBD2. Unmatched junction bases numbered 7, after V lost 7 bases and J lost 6 bases. This CDR3 spans 14 amino acids. The germline gives CDR1 DFQATT, CDR2 SNEGSKA (reference sequence). In nucleotides, the CDR3 is TGCAGTGGTGCTAGCGGGAGGGCCCCCAATGAGCAGTTCTTC. Translation: CSGASGRAPNEQFF.

This clonotype was counted between two and nine times. V gene TRBV6-1 combines with J gene TRBJ2-2; D perhaps matches TRBD1 (6 bases). The CDR3 covers 13 residues. From germline, CDR1 is MNHNS and CDR2 SASEGT. V was shortened by 7 bases and J by 6 bases, with 12 bases between the two germline ends. The CDR3 DNA reads as TGTGCCAGCAAAAGAGGGGGTCCCGGGGAGCTGTTTTTT. Protein: CASKRGGPGELFF.

The sample holds a few counts of this clonotype. This chain links TRBV3-1 with TRBJ2-2; 14 positions match TRBD2. This CDR3 is built from 18 residues. CDR1 and CDR2 from the germline V gene are LGHDT and YNNKEL (reference sequence). V shed 4 bases, J shed 0 bases, and the junction held 4 bases outside the gene matches. In DNA, the CDR3 is TGTGCCAGCAGCCCCGGACTAGCGGGGGGCACGAACACCGGGGAGCTGTTTTTT. This encodes CASSPGLAGGTNTGELFF.

This clonotype was seen at least ten times. This chain links TRBV20-1 with TRBJ2-7, with 12 positions matching TRBD2. Losses at the gene ends were 5 bases for V and 6 bases for J; bases not matched to a gene: 5. The germline V gene encodes CDR1 DFQATT and CDR2 SNEGSKA (reference sequence). The CDR3 has 13 amino acids. The CDR3 sequence is CSAPTSGRGEQYF. For the CDR3, the DNA is TGCAGTGCTCCGACTAGCGGGAGAGGCGAGCAGTACTTC.

V is TRBV5-4 and J is TRBJ1-2, with 7 bases that match TRBD1. Per the germline V gene, CDR1 is SGHNT and CDR2 is YYREEE (reference sequence). The CDR3 is made up of 13 amino acids. Germline trimming cut 4 bases from V and 8 bases from J; bases unmatched to any gene: 8. The CDR3 loop is CASSPTGMGGYTF. CDR3 nucleotide sequence: TGTGCCAGCAGCCCGACAGGGATGGGCGGCTACACCTTC.

In this sample, this clonotype turned up many times. The genes are TRBV20-1 and TRBJ2-3; D is ambiguous. The CDR3 has 13 residues. Trimming cost V 7 bases and J 1 base, with 12 bases left between them. The germline gives CDR1 DFQATT, CDR2 SNEGSKA (reference sequence). CDR3 loop: CSGRWDGTDTQYF. CDR3 coding DNA: TGCAGTGGAAGATGGGATGGCACAGATACGCAGTATTTT.

The chain employs TRBV7-2 and TRBJ1-4; no clear D gene. V lost 5 bases and J 8 bases, leaving 12 bases between the germline ends. Per the germline V gene, CDR1 is SGHTA and CDR2 is FQGNSA. The CDR3 is 13 amino acids. In DNA form, the CDR3 reads TGTGCCAGCAGCGCGGAGAGCGGAGAAAAACTGTTTTTT. Amino acid sequence: CASSAESGEKLFF.